These 26 T cell receptor beta chains share one sample of origin, sequenced in a study of T cell responses to AZD1222 COVID-19 vaccine. The data were produced by immunoSEQ multiplex PCR, yet TCRdb's version contains in-frame clones alone and is incomplete. Here the sample spans 95,000 to 100,000 clones, around 87% being singletons. The specimen comprised peripheral blood, sampled 28 days after the second AZD1222 dose. These receptors came from an adult who received the AZD1222 COVID-19 vaccine.

V and J are TRBV5-5 and TRBJ2-7; no clear D gene. This CDR3 has 11 amino acids. CDR1 SGHKS and CDR2 YYEKEE come from the germline V gene (reference sequence). V lost 1 base and J 5 bases, leaving 4 bases between the germline ends. CDR3 DNA: TGTGCCAGCAGCTTGCTGCACGAGCAGTACTTC. Translating gives CASSLLHEQYF.

This clone ranks as medium-sized. This chain links TRBV7-2 with TRBJ1-4, with D uncertain. Germline lookup yields CDR1 SGHTA and CDR2 FQGNSA. Trimming stripped 1 base from V and 4 bases from J, with 7 bases between. This CDR3 comprises 14 residues. The CDR3 here is CASSLGLRNEKLFF. The CDR3 DNA follows: TGTGCCAGCAGCTTAGGGCTACGTAATGAAAAACTGTTTTTT. Supplemented by reference TRBV7-2 and TRBJ1-4, the full variable domain reads GAGVSQSPSNKVTEKGKDVELRCDPISGHTALYWYRQSLGQGLEFLIYFQGNSAPDKSGLPSDRFSAERTGGSVSTLTIQRTQQEDSAVYLCASSLGLRNEKLFFGSGTQLSVL.

The chain links TRBV2 to TRBJ1-1; maybe TRBD1 (6 bases). Per the germline V gene, CDR1 is SNHLY and CDR2 is FYNNEI. The CDR3 loop spans 12 amino acids. Trimming stripped 11 bases from V and 6 bases from J, with 16 bases between. Written as DNA, the CDR3 is TGTGCCGGACTACCCGAGGGGGCTGAAGCTTTCTTT. Protein: CAGLPEGAEAFF.

The genes are TRBV9 and TRBJ2-2, with D perhaps being TRBD1 or TRBD2 (5 bases each). Looked up from germline, CDR1 is SGDLS and CDR2 is YYNGEE. There are 16 residues in the CDR3. Trimming cost V 4 bases and J 7 bases, with 20 bases left between them. The CDR3 is CASSPYRGEIGGELFF. The DNA of the CDR3 is TGTGCCAGCAGCCCTTACCGAGGGGAGATTGGCGGGGAGCTGTTTTTT.

V gene TRBV29-1 combines with J gene TRBJ2-1, with D perhaps matching TRBD1 (6 bases). Germline V gene sequence: CDR1 SQVTM, CDR2 ANQGSEA. V was cut by 4 bases and J by 5 bases, with 12 bases left in between. This CDR3 is 13 amino acids long. The CDR3 here is CSVGDRWNNEQFF. The CDR3, as DNA: TGCAGCGTTGGTGACAGGTGGAACAATGAGCAGTTCTTC.

The chain uses TRBV18 and TRBJ1-1, with D hard to call. The CDR3 runs to 15 residues. Germline assignment: CDR1 KGHSH and CDR2 LQKENI. Trimming left V 2 bases short and J 3 bases short, with 13 bases between. The CDR3 region is CASSPTPRPDTEAFF. CDR3 nucleotide sequence: TGTGCCAGCTCACCAACTCCACGGCCTGACACTGAAGCTTTCTTT.

Only one count was recorded for this clone. This chain uses TRBV7-9 with TRBJ1-4; D call uncertain. Germline V lookup: CDR1 SEHNR, CDR2 FQNEAQ (reference sequence). The CDR3 is 16 residues long. Trimming removed 7 bases at V and 8 bases at J, with 23 bases between. CDR3 nucleotide sequence: TGTGCCAGCACCACCCGTTCCGACACTAAAGGGGAAAAACTGTTTTTT. It encodes CASTTRSDTKGEKLFF.

The chain recombines TRBV16 with TRBJ2-3; D is ambiguous. Germline assignment: CDR1 KGHSY and CDR2 FQNENV. The CDR3 runs 14 residues. Trimming left V 7 bases short and J 6 bases short, with 17 bases between. DNA of the CDR3: TGTGCCAGCAACTCCGTTTATCGTGGGGATACGCAGTATTTT. It translates to CASNSVYRGDTQYF.

V is TRBV6-5 and J is TRBJ2-7; D may be TRBD1 or TRBD2 (5 bases each). The V gene lost 6 bases and the J gene lost 4 bases, with 13 bases spanning the gap. The CDR3 runs 13 residues. Germline loops: CDR1 MNHEY, CDR2 SVGAGI. For the CDR3, the DNA is TGTGCCAGCAGGGGGGATGCCCGATACGAGCAGTACTTC. Its translation: CASRGDARYEQYF.

CDR3 coding DNA: TGTGCCAGCAGCTTGGCACAGGTAAACTATGGCTACACCTTC. Protein: CASSLAQVNYGYTF. J is TRBJ1-2 and V is TRBV5-4; tentatively, D is TRBD1 (5 bases). CDR1 is SGHNT and CDR2 is YYREEE in the germline V gene (reference sequence). The V end lost 0 bases, the J end lost 2 bases, and 8 bases lay between the germline ends. This CDR3 is 14 amino acids long.

The J gene is TRBJ1-1, the V gene TRBV6-5; D call uncertain. The CDR3 is 14 residues long. The V and J ends lost 5 bases and 4 bases respectively, with 14 bases between them. Germline CDR1 is MNHEY and CDR2 is SVGAGI. CDR3 sequence reads: CASSPIEGGTEAFF. The CDR3 region has the DNA TGTGCCAGCAGTCCGATTGAGGGTGGCACTGAAGCTTTCTTT.

The CDR3 is CASSIDYGYTF. The CDR3 DNA follows: TGTGCCAGTAGTATTGACTATGGCTACACCTTC. J is TRBJ1-2 and V is TRBV19; D remains ambiguous. V lost 3 bases and J 3 bases, leaving 2 bases between the germline ends. The CDR3 length is 11 residues. Germline V gene sequence: CDR1 LNHDA, CDR2 SQIVND (reference sequence).

V is TRBV28 and J is TRBJ2-1, with no clear D. Germline-derived CDR1 and CDR2 are MDHEN and SYDVKM. The CDR3 totals 11 residues. Here the CDR3 DNA reads TGTGCATGTAGCTCCTACAATGAGCAGTTCTTC. This sequence encodes CACSSYNEQFF. Full variable domain (outside the CDR3, taken from reference TRBV28 and TRBJ2-1): DVKVTQSSRYLVKRTGEKVFLECVQDMDHENMFWYRQDPGLGLRLIYFSYDVKMKEKGDIPEGYSVSREKKERFSLILESASTNQTSMYLCACSSYNEQFFGPGTRLTVL.

The chain uses TRBV9 and TRBJ1-1, with no clear D. V gave up 4 bases and J gave up 2 bases, with 9 bases separating them. Germline V CDR1 and CDR2: SGDLS, YYNGEE. This CDR3 spans 13 amino acids. The CDR3 nucleotides read TGTGCCAGCAGCACTCGGGGTAACACTGAAGCTTTCTTT. Protein sequence: CASSTRGNTEAFF.

Here the CDR3 reads CASSFEPDPSYNEQFF. CDR3 bases: TGTGCCAGCAGTTTTGAACCCGACCCCTCCTACAATGAGCAGTTCTTC. V is TRBV27 and J is TRBJ2-1; no clear D gene. Trimming pared 3 bases from V and 0 bases from J, leaving 12 bases between. The CDR3 spans 16 residues. CDR1 is MNHEY and CDR2 is SMNVEV in the germline V gene (reference sequence).

V is TRBV9 and J is TRBJ1-3; D unresolved. This CDR3 has 15 residues. Trimming stripped 4 bases from V and 1 base from J, with 12 bases between. Germline V gene data show CDR1 as SGDLS and CDR2 as YYNGEE. The CDR3 nucleotides are TGTGCCAGCAGCATAGATCCGAGTTCTGGAAACACCATATATTTT. Protein product: CASSIDPSSGNTIYF.

This clone has a single count. The chain uses TRBV27 and TRBJ2-2, with a weak D call TRBD2 (6 bases). V lost 8 bases to trimming and J lost 1 base, with 11 bases between them. This CDR3 comprises 14 residues. Germline CDR1 and CDR2: MNHEY and SMNVEV (reference sequence). The CDR3 DNA reads as TGTGCCAGCTGGAGGGCCGGGAACACCGGGGAGCTGTTTTTT. This translates into CASWRAGNTGELFF.

This clone was picked up one time. CDR3 sequence (DNA): TGCGCCAGCAGCTTGTTTGGGCAGGAAAACATTCAGTACTTC. It is translated as CASSLFGQENIQYF. The chain joins TRBV5-1 to TRBJ2-4, with D unresolved. The CDR3 extends over 14 amino acids. Trimming took off 1 base at V and 5 bases at J, with 10 bases between the two ends. Germline-derived CDR1 and CDR2 are SGHRS and YFSETQ. Looking up the rest from reference TRBV5-1 and TRBJ2-4 gives the full variable domain: KAGVTQTPRYLIKTRGQQVTLSCSPISGHRSVSWYQQTPGQGLQFLFEYFSETQRNKGNFPGRFSGRQFSNSRSEMNVSTLELGDSALYLCASSLFGQENIQYFGAGTRLSVL.

The rearrangement uses TRBV5-1 and TRBJ1-1; 9 bases fit TRBD1. CDR3 length: 14 amino acids. Germline CDR1 SGHRS, CDR2 YFSETQ. V was pared by 1 base and J by 4 bases, with 2 bases of the junction left unmatched. CDR3 sequence: CASSLSTGGTEAFF. Here the CDR3 DNA reads TGCGCCAGCAGCTTGTCGACAGGGGGCACTGAAGCTTTCTTT.

This clone has a single count. The chain employs TRBV6-2 or TRBV6-3 and TRBJ1-1; D gene unclear. V was trimmed by 6 bases and J by 5 bases, leaving 7 bases between them. Germline CDR1 MNHEY, CDR2 SVGEGT. This CDR3 region has 11 residues. The CDR3 loop is CASSVRTEAFF. As DNA, the CDR3 is TGTGCCAGCAGCGTCAGGACTGAAGCTTTCTTT.

CDR3: CASSLGQGYNQPQHF. CDR3 coding DNA: TGTGCCAGCAGTTTAGGACAGGGGTATAATCAGCCCCAGCATTTT. J is TRBJ1-5 and V is TRBV6-6; 9 bases are a match to TRBD1. The CDR3 has 15 residues. The J segment lost 4 bases and the V segment lost 4 bases, leaving 5 bases of the junction unmatched. CDR1 and CDR2 (germline): MNHNY, SVGAGI (reference sequence).

The chain employs TRBV27 and TRBJ1-5, with D possibly matching TRBD1 (6 bases). The CDR3 extends over 15 amino acids. The germline V gene has CDR1 MNHEY and CDR2 SMNVEV (reference sequence). V shed 8 bases and J shed 1 base, with 15 bases lying between them. CDR3: CASGLDGQSNQPQHF. In DNA, the CDR3 is TGTGCCAGCGGTCTGGACGGACAGAGCAATCAGCCCCAGCATTTT.

V usage is TRBV6-5 and J usage is TRBJ1-3; D might be TRBD1 (5 bases). Trimming shortened V by 5 bases and J by 16 bases, and 21 bases separated the two germline ends. The CDR3 length is 13 residues. The V gene's germline CDR1 is MNHEY and CDR2 SVGAGI. The CDR3 nucleotides read TGTGCCAGCAGTCCCTCCCCCACCCGGGGCCTTTATTTT. Translation: CASSPSPTRGLYF.

As regards this clone: This CDR3 is also generated by other DNA sequences in the sample. V usage is TRBV19 and J usage is TRBJ2-3; D is unclear. Germline V gives CDR1 LNHDA, CDR2 SQIVND (reference sequence). CDR3 length: 11 amino acids. Trimming stripped 3 bases from V and 5 bases from J, with 3 bases between. The CDR3, as DNA: TGTGCCAGTAGTATGGTAGATACGCAGTATTTT. It yields the protein CASSMVDTQYF.

The V gene is TRBV28, the J gene TRBJ2-5, with 8 nucleotides matching TRBD2. CDR3 length: 15 amino acids. Trimming took 6 bases from V and 5 from J; bases not matched to a gene: 11. The germline gives CDR1 MDHEN, CDR2 SYDVKM. DNA for the CDR3: TGTGCCAGCAGGGCGGCGGCGGGAGGTTCGGAGACCCAGTACTTC. Its translation is CASRAAAGGSETQYF.

This clone was counted only a few times. The chain employs TRBV18 and TRBJ1-3; tentative D call: TRBD1 (6 bases). Trimming removed 3 bases from V and 8 bases from J, with 11 bases in between. The CDR3 is made up of 13 amino acids. Germline V gene data show CDR1 as KGHSH and CDR2 as LQKENI. This chain's CDR3 is CASSPNRDDTIYF. DNA for the CDR3: TGTGCCAGCTCACCTAACAGGGATGACACCATATATTTT. Full variable domain (rest looked up from reference TRBV18 and TRBJ1-3): NAGVMQNPRHLVRRRGQEARLRCSPMKGHSHVYWYRQLPEEGLKFMVYLQKENIIDESGMPKERFSAEFPKEGPSILRIQQVVRGDSAAYFCASSPNRDDTIYFGEGSWLTVV.